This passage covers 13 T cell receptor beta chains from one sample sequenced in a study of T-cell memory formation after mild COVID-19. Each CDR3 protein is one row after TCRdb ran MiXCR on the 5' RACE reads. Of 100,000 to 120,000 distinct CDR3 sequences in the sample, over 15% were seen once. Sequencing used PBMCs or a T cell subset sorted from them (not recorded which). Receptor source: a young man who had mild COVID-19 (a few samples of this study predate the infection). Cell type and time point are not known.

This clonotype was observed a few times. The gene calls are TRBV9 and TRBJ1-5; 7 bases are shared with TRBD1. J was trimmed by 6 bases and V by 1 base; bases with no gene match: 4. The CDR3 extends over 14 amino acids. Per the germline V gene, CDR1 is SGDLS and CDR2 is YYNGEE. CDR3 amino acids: CASSVQGEGQPQHF. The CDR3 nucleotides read TGTGCCAGCAGCGTACAGGGGGAGGGTCAGCCCCAGCATTTT.

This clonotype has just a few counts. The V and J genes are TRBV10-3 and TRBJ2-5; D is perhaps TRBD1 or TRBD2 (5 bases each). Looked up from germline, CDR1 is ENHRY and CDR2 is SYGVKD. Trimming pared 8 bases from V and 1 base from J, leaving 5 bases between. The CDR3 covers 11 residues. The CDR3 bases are TGTGCCATCGGGGGCCAAGAGACCCAGTACTTC. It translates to CAIGGQETQYF.

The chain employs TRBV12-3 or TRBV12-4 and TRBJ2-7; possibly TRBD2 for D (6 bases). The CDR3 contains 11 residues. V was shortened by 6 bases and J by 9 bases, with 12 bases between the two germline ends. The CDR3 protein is CASSRMGGQYF. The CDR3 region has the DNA TGTGCCAGCAGCCGTATGGGAGGGCAGTACTTC.

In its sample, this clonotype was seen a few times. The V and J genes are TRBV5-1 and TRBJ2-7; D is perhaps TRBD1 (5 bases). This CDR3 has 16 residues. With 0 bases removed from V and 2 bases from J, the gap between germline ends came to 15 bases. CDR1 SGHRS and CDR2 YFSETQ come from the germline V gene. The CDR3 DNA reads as TGCGCCAGCAGCTTGGGGCAGGGCAGTGGAGCCTACGAGCAGTACTTC. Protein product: CASSLGQGSGAYEQYF.

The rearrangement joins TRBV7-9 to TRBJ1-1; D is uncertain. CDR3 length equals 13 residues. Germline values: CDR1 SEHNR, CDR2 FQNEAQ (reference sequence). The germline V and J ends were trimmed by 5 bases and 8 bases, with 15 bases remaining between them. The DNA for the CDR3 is TGTGCCAGCAGCCCCGAAGGGAGTTCGGAAGCTTTCTTT. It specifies CASSPEGSSEAFF.

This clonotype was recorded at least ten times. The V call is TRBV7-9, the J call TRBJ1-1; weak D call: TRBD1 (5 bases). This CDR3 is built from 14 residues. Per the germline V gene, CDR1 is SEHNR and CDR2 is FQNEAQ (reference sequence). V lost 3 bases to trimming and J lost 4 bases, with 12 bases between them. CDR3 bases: TGTGCCAGCAGCTTCGGGACGTTGGTCACTGAAGCTTTCTTT. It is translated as CASSFGTLVTEAFF.

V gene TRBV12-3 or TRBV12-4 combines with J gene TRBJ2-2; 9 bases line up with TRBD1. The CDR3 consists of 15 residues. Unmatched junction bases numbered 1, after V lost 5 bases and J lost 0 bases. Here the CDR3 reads CASSTGGANTGELFF. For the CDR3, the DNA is TGTGCCAGCAGTACAGGGGGCGCGAACACCGGGGAGCTGTTTTTT.

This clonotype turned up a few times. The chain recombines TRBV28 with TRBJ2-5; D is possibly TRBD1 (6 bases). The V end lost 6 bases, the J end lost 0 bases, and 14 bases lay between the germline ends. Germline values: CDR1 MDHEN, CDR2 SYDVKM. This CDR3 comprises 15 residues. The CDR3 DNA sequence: TGTGCCAGCAGGGGGGCAGGAGAGTACCAAGAGACCCAGTACTTC. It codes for CASRGAGEYQETQYF.

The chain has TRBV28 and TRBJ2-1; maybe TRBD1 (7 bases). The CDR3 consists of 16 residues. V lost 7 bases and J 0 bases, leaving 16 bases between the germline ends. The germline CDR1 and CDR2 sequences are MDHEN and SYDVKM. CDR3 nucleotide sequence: TGTGCCAGCAAGCCAGGGGGGTTGAGCTCCTACAATGAGCAGTTCTTC. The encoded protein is CASKPGGLSSYNEQFF.

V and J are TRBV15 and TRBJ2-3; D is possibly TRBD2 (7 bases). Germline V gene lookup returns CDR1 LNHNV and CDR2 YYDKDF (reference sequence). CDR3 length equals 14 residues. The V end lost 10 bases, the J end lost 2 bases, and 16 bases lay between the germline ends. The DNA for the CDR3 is TGTGCCAACCCGTGCGGGGGCCTCACAGATACGCAGTATTTT. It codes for CANPCGGLTDTQYF.

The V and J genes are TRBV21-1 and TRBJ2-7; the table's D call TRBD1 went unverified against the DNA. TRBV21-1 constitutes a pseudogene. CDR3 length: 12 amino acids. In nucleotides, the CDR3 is TGTGCCAGCAGCAAAGCTGGGGGCGAGCAGTACGTC. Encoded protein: CASSKAGGEQYV.

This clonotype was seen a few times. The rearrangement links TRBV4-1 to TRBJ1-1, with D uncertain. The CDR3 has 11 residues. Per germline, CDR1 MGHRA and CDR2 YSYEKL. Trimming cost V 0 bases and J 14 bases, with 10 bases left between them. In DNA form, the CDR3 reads TGCGCCAGCAGCCAAGAAAATTGGTCCTTCTTT. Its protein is CASSQENWSFF.

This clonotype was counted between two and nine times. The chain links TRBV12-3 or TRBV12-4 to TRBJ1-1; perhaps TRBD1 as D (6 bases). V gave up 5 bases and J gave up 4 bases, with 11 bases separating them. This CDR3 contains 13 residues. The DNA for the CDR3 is TGTGCCAGCAGTACCGACAGGACCACTGAAGCTTTCTTT. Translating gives CASSTDRTTEAFF.